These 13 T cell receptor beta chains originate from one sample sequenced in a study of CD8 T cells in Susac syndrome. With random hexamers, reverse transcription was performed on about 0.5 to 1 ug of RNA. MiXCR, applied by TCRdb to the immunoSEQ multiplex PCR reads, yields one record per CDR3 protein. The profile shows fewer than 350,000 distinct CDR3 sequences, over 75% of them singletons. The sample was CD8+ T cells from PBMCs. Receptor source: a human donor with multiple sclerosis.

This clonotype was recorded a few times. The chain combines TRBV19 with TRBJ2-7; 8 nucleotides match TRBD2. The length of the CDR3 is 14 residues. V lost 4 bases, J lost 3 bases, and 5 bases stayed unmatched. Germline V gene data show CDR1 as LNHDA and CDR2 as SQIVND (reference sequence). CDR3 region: CASSSREGFYEQYF. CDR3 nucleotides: TGTGCCAGTAGTAGCCGGGAGGGTTTCTACGAGCAGTACTTC. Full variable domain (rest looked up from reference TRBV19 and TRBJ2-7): DGGITQSPKYLFRKEGQNVTLSCEQNLNHDAMYWYRQDPGQGLRLIYYSQIVNDFQKGDIAEGYSVSREKKESFPLTVTSAQKNPTAFYLCASSSREGFYEQYFGPGTRLTVT.

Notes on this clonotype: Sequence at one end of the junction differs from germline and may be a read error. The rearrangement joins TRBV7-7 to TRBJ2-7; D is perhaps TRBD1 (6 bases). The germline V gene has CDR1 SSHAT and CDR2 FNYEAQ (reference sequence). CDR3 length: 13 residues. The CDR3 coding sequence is TGTGCTAGCAGCTTCTCAGGGGTTGGCGAGCAGTACTTC. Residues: CASSFSGVGEQYF. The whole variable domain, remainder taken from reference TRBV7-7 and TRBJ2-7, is GAGVSQSPRYKVTKRGQDVTLRCDPISSHATLYWYQQALGQGPEFLTYFNYEAQPDKSGLPSDRFSAERPEGSISTLTIQRTEQRDSAMYRCASSFSGVGEQYFGPGTRLTVT.

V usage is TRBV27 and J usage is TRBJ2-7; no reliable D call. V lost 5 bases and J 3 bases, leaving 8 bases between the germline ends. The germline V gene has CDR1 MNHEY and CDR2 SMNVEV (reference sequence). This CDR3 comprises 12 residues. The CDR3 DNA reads TGTGCCAGCAGTCAACTCGGCTACGAGCAGTACTTC. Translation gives CASSQLGYEQYF.

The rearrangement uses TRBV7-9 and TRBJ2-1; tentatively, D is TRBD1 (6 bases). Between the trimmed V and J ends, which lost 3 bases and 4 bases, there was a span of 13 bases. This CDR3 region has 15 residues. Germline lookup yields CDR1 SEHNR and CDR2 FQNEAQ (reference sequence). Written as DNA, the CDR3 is TGTGCCAGCAGCTTGGGTCTAGGGGGATACAATGAGCAGTTCTTC. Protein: CASSLGLGGYNEQFF.

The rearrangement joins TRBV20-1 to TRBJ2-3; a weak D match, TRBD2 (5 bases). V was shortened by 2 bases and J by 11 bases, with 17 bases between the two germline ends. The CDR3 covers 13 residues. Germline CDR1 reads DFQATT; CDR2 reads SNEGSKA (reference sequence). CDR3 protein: CSARSKLGPGQYF. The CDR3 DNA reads TGCAGTGCTAGATCTAAACTAGGACCGGGGCAGTATTTT.

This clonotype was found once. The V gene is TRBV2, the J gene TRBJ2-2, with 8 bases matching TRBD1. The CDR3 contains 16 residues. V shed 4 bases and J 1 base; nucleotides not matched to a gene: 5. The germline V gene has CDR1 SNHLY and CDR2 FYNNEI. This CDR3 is CASSATGALNTGELFF. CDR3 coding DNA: TGTGCCAGCAGTGCGACAGGGGCTCTGAACACCGGGGAGCTGTTTTTT.

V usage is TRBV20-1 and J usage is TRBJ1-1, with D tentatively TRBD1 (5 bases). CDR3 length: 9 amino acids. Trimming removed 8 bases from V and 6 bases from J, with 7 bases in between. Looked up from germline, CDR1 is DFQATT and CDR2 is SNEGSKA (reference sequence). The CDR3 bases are TGCAGTCCCAGGGCTGAAGCTTTCTTT. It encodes CSPRAEAFF.

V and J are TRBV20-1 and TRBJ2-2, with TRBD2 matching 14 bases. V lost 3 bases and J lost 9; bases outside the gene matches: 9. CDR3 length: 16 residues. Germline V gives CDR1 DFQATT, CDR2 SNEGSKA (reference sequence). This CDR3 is CSARGTSGSGPRELFF. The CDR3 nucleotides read TGCAGTGCTAGGGGGACTAGCGGGAGTGGGCCCAGGGAGCTGTTTTTT.

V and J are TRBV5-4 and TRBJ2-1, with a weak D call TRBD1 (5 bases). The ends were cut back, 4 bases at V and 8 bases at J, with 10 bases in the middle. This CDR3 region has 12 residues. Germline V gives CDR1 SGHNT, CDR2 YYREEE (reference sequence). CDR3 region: CASSQGSDEQFF. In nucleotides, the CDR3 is TGTGCCAGCAGCCAGGGCAGTGATGAGCAGTTCTTC.

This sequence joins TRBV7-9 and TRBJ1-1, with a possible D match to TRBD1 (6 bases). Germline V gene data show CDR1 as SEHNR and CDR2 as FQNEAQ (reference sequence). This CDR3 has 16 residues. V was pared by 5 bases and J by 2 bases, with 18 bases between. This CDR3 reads CASSPHPQGTNTEAFF. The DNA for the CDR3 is TGTGCCAGCAGCCCCCACCCCCAGGGGACCAACACTGAAGCTTTCTTT. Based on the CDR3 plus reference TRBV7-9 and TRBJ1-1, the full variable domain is DTGVSQNPRHKITKRGQNVTFRCDPISEHNRLYWYRQTLGQGPEFLTYFQNEAQLEKSRLLSDRFSAERPKGSFSTLEIQRTEQGDSAMYLCASSPHPQGTNTEAFFGQGTRLTVV.

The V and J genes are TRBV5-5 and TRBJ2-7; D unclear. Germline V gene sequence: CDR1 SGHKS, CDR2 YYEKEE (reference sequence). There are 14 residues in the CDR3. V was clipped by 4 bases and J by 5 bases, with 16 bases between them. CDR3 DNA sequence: TGTGCCAGCAGCCTGTGGGATCGAGACGACGAGCAGTACTTC. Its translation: CASSLWDRDDEQYF.

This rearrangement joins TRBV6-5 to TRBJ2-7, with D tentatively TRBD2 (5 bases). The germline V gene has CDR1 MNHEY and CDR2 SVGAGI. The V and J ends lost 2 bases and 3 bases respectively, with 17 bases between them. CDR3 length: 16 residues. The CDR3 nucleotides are TGTGCCAGCAGTTACACAAGCGGCGGGTTTCTCTACGAGCAGTACTTC. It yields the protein CASSYTSGGFLYEQYF.

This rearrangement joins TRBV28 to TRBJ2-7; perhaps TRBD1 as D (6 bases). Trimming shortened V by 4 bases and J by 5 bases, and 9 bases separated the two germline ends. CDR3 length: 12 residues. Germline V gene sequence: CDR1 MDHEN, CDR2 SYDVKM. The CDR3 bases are TGTGCCAGCAGTTACAGGGTCGACGAGCAGTACTTC. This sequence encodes CASSYRVDEQYF.